The 26 T cell receptor beta chains presented below share a single source sample, sequenced in a study of T-cell memory formation after mild COVID-19. TCRdb re-analysed the 5' RACE reads in MiXCR, keeping a single row per CDR3 protein. The table lists 550,000 to 600,000 distinct CDR3 sequences, less than 25% of them singletons. Source material: PBMCs or a T cell subset sorted from them (not recorded which). The receptors stem from an adult woman who had mild COVID-19 (a few samples of this study predate the infection). Cell type and time point are not known.

This clonotype was counted only a few times. The rearrangement uses TRBV19 and TRBJ2-1, with 7 bases that match TRBD2. Germline V gene lookup returns CDR1 LNHDA and CDR2 SQIVND (reference sequence). The CDR3 extends over 14 amino acids. With 6 bases clipped from V and 0 bases from J, the junction kept 2 bases outside the gene matches. The chain's CDR3 is CASSRTSSYNEQFF. CDR3 in DNA: TGTGCCAGTAGCCGGACTAGCTCCTACAATGAGCAGTTCTTC.

This clonotype has at least ten counts. The rearrangement links TRBV5-6 to TRBJ2-7; D uncertain. This CDR3 has 14 amino acids. V gave up 4 bases and J gave up 2 bases, with 13 bases separating them. Germline CDR1 is SGHDT and CDR2 is YYEEEE. CDR3 sequence: CASSRLPNTYEQYF. CDR3 in DNA: TGTGCCAGCAGCCGCCTTCCCAACACCTACGAGCAGTACTTC. The full variable domain, its missing parts supplied by reference TRBV5-6 and TRBJ2-7, is DAGVTQSPTHLIKTRGQQVTLRCSPKSGHDTVSWYQQALGQGPQFIFQYYEEEERQRGNFPDRFSGHQFPNYSSELNVNALLLGDSALYLCASSRLPNTYEQYFGPGTRLTVT.

The chain combines TRBV2 with TRBJ2-1; 9 bases agree with TRBD2. Germline CDR1 reads SNHLY; CDR2 reads FYNNEI. The CDR3 has 14 residues. The V and J ends lost 10 bases and 5 bases, in that order; junction bases with no gene match: 9. The CDR3 coding sequence is TGTGCCACCGCCCGCGGGGGGGCTAACAATGAGCAGTTCTTC. It is translated as CATARGGANNEQFF.

This clonotype was seen more than once but under ten times. The rearrangement links TRBV5-1 to TRBJ2-3; TRBD2 matches 15 bases. The V gene's germline CDR1 is SGHRS and CDR2 YFSETQ. With 3 bases clipped from V and 2 bases from J, the junction kept 10 bases outside the gene matches. The CDR3 is 19 amino acids. The CDR3 loop reads CASSSRTSGGALDTDTQYF. In DNA, the CDR3 is TGCGCCAGCAGCTCCCGGACTAGCGGGGGGGCTTTGGACACAGATACGCAGTATTTT.

This clonotype was seen only a few times. The chain recombines TRBV15 with TRBJ1-4; maybe TRBD1 (5 bases). The ends were cut back, 0 bases at V and 6 bases at J, with 20 bases in the middle. CDR3 length: 18 amino acids. Germline V CDR1 and CDR2: LNHNV, YYDKDF (reference sequence). The CDR3 nucleotides are TGTGCCACCAGCAGAGATGGAGGGACCGACGAGTTGGATGAAAAACTGTTTTTT. It yields the protein CATSRDGGTDELDEKLFF.

There are a few counts of this clonotype. The rearrangement uses TRBV7-2 and TRBJ1-1, with D perhaps matching TRBD1 (5 bases). Looked up from germline, CDR1 is SGHTA and CDR2 is FQGNSA. CDR3 length equals 15 residues. The V and J ends lost 2 bases and 7 bases respectively, with 17 bases between them. The CDR3 sequence: CASSLFPPGRSEAFF. As DNA, the CDR3 is TGTGCCAGCAGCTTATTCCCCCCGGGACGGAGTGAAGCTTTCTTT.

The genes are TRBV6-5 and TRBJ2-6; D gene uncertain. Germline V gene lookup returns CDR1 MNHEY and CDR2 SVGAGI. The CDR3 runs to 13 residues. V was pared by 7 bases and J by 1 base, with 5 bases between. The CDR3 sequence is CASTWSGANVLTF. The CDR3 DNA reads TGTGCCAGCACGTGGTCTGGGGCCAACGTCCTGACTTTC.

The V and J genes are TRBV20-1 and TRBJ2-1, with 7 nucleotides matching TRBD1. The CDR3 is 14 amino acids. J was trimmed by 6 bases and V by 3 bases; bases with no gene match: 8. Germline V gene lookup returns CDR1 DFQATT and CDR2 SNEGSKA (reference sequence). CDR3 coding DNA: TGCAGTGCTAGCGGAAGGGGGCAGGGCAATGAGCAGTTCTTC. It codes for CSASGRGQGNEQFF.

This clonotype was found a few times. The chain links TRBV6-5 to TRBJ2-2; a possible D gene is TRBD1 (6 bases). CDR1 is MNHEY and CDR2 is SVGAGI in the germline V gene. This CDR3 region has 13 residues. The germline V and J ends were trimmed by 6 bases and 1 base, with 6 bases remaining between them. CDR3 DNA sequence: TGTGCCAGCAGAGGGGGGAACACCGGGGAGCTGTTTTTT. Amino acids: CASRGGNTGELFF.

This clonotype appeared a single time. This chain connects TRBV27 to TRBJ1-5; 7 nucleotides line up with TRBD1. The V and J ends lost 7 bases and 6 bases, in that order; junction bases with no gene match: 9. Per the germline V gene, CDR1 is MNHEY and CDR2 is SMNVEV (reference sequence). The CDR3 is 14 residues long. The CDR3 DNA is TGTGCCAGCACCGTCGACAGGGCTGGTCAGCCCCAGCATTTT. Translation gives CASTVDRAGQPQHF.

The chain recombines TRBV12-3 or TRBV12-4 with TRBJ1-2, with 7 bases lining up with TRBD1. V was pared by 7 bases and J by 4 bases, with 6 bases of the junction left unmatched. The CDR3 has 13 residues. CDR3 sequence (DNA): TGTGCCAGCACCGTAGGGGGCGGCTATGGCTACACCTTC. Translating it yields CASTVGGGYGYTF.

This clonotype was observed a few times. The chain joins TRBV2 to TRBJ2-1; TRBD2 matches 8 bases. V lost 2 bases to trimming and J lost 4 bases; unmatched junction nucleotides: 4. Germline lookup yields CDR1 SNHLY and CDR2 FYNNEI. The CDR3 has 15 amino acids. CDR3 protein: CASSEQRGPYNEQFF. DNA for the CDR3: TGTGCCAGCAGTGAACAGCGGGGGCCATACAATGAGCAGTTCTTC.

The rearrangement links TRBV18 to TRBJ1-1; no clear D. The CDR3 is 13 residues long. Germline CDR1 is KGHSH and CDR2 is LQKENI. Trimming stripped 4 bases from V and 8 bases from J, with 14 bases between. CDR3 protein: CASSLTDSGEAFF. The CDR3 DNA reads TGTGCCAGCTCACTCACTGATAGCGGGGAAGCTTTCTTT.

This clonotype has just a few counts. This chain uses TRBV20-1 with TRBJ1-2, with D possibly TRBD1 on 5 matching bases. Trimming cost V 4 bases and J 7 bases, with 16 bases left between them. The CDR3 loop spans 13 amino acids. Germline V lookup: CDR1 DFQATT, CDR2 SNEGSKA (reference sequence). The CDR3 nucleotides are TGCAGTGCTAAGGGACCCCCTCTTGCTGGCTACACCTTC. Its translation: CSAKGPPLAGYTF.

The sample holds one count of this clonotype. The chain is built from TRBV11-3 and TRBJ1-6; D not certain. The CDR3 contains 13 residues. Trimming left V 2 bases short and J 7 bases short, with 6 bases between. The germline V gene encodes CDR1 SGHNT and CDR2 YENEEA. The CDR3 nucleotides read TGTGCCAGCAGCTTAACGACAAATTCACCCCTCCACTTT. Encoded protein: CASSLTTNSPLHF.

The genes are TRBV7-2 and TRBJ2-3; 14 positions match TRBD2. Germline loops: CDR1 SGHTA, CDR2 FQGNSA. The CDR3 spans 19 residues. The J segment lost 1 base and the V segment lost 6 bases, leaving 12 bases of the junction unmatched. DNA of the CDR3: TGTGCCAGCAGGTTCCGACTAGCGGGAGGGCCTTCGGGCACAGATACGCAGTATTTT. Translated, it gives CASRFRLAGGPSGTDTQYF.

This clonotype occurred a few times. The J gene is TRBJ1-5, the V gene TRBV20-1; TRBD1 matches at 7 bases. V shed 5 bases, J shed 3 bases, and the junction held 7 bases outside the gene matches. The germline gives CDR1 DFQATT, CDR2 SNEGSKA (reference sequence). There are 14 residues in the CDR3. The CDR3 loop reads CSAEGTVFNQPQHF. In DNA, the CDR3 is TGCAGTGCTGAAGGGACAGTCTTCAATCAGCCCCAGCATTTT.

This clonotype was detected a few times. CDR3 sequence reads: CATSRNREGRGETQYF. CDR3 DNA sequence: TGTGCCACCAGCAGAAACCGGGAGGGCAGGGGTGAGACCCAGTACTTC. V and J are TRBV15 and TRBJ2-5; TRBD2 aligns across 8 bases. The CDR3 is 16 residues long. Germline V gives CDR1 LNHNV, CDR2 YYDKDF (reference sequence). Trimming cost V 2 bases and J 5 bases; bases outside gene matches: 10.

This clonotype has only a few counts. The V gene is TRBV12-3 or TRBV12-4, the J gene TRBJ1-6; D may be TRBD1 (5 bases). The CDR3 is 12 residues long. The V gene lost 6 bases and the J gene lost 7 bases, with 7 bases spanning the gap. The CDR3 DNA sequence: TGTGCCAGCAGGGGGGACAATTCACCCCTCCACTTT. Its protein product is CASRGDNSPLHF.

The chain couples TRBV5-1 to TRBJ2-1; 7 nucleotides align to TRBD2. The CDR3 runs to 14 residues. Trimming at V came to 0 bases and at J to 5 bases, leaving 2 bases not matched to a gene. Germline CDR1 reads SGHRS; CDR2 reads YFSETQ. The DNA for the CDR3 is TGCGCCAGCAGCTTGGTCGGGACTAACAATGAGCAGTTCTTC. The encoded protein is CASSLVGTNNEQFF.

This clonotype was counted many times. This sequence joins TRBV4-3 and TRBJ2-7, with no clear D. Germline CDR1 reads LGHNA; CDR2 reads YSLEER. V was cut by 1 base and J by 1 base, with 11 bases left in between. CDR3 length: 15 residues. As DNA, the CDR3 is TGCGCCAGCAGCCAAGCGGTGATAGGTTCCTACGAGCAGTACTTC. Protein product: CASSQAVIGSYEQYF.

This clonotype was seen a few times. The chain recombines TRBV5-1 with TRBJ2-2; D gene uncertain. The CDR3 runs to 15 residues. Trimming pared 0 bases from V and 0 bases from J, leaving 6 bases between. Germline V gene lookup returns CDR1 SGHRS and CDR2 YFSETQ. CDR3 DNA: TGCGCCAGCAGCTTGGCTCTTGCGAACACCGGGGAGCTGTTTTTT. Translation gives CASSLALANTGELFF. The complete variable domain, with remaining parts taken from reference TRBV5-1 and TRBJ2-2, reads KAGVTQTPRYLIKTRGQQVTLSCSPISGHRSVSWYQQTPGQGLQFLFEYFSETQRNKGNFPGRFSGRQFSNSRSEMNVSTLELGDSALYLCASSLALANTGELFFGEGSRLTVL.

This clonotype turned up a few times. V is TRBV12-3 or TRBV12-4 and J is TRBJ2-7, with D tentatively TRBD1 or TRBD2 (5 bases each). The CDR3 sequence is 17 residues long. With 1 base removed from V and 4 bases from J, the gap between germline ends came to 20 bases. The CDR3 DNA follows: TGTGCCAGCAGTTTAGGGAGAGGGGTGACTCAGGTATACGAGCAGTACTTC. It is translated as CASSLGRGVTQVYEQYF.

A few counts support this clonotype. The gene calls are TRBV7-8 and TRBJ2-5, with D hard to call. CDR3 length: 15 residues. Trimming removed 5 bases at V and 4 bases at J, with 17 bases between. The germline gives CDR1 SGHVS, CDR2 FQNEAQ. In DNA, the CDR3 is TGTGCCAGCAGCACCAAGGTGGGGATTGGAGAGACCCAGTACTTC. Residues: CASSTKVGIGETQYF.

The chain combines TRBV7-2 with TRBJ2-4, with a weak D call TRBD2 (5 bases). The CDR3 spans 15 residues. Germline V gene sequence: CDR1 SGHTA, CDR2 FQGNSA. Trimming shortened V by 8 bases and J by 6 bases, and 20 bases separated the two germline ends. CDR3 loop: CASSPRAVPGNIQYF. The CDR3 DNA reads TGTGCCAGCTCCCCCCGAGCGGTTCCCGGAAACATTCAGTACTTC.

This clonotype turned up a few times. The V gene is TRBV25-1, the J gene TRBJ2-6, with D possibly TRBD1 on 5 matching bases. Germline-derived CDR1 and CDR2 are MGHDK and SYGVNS. V was trimmed by 3 bases and J by 0 bases, leaving 12 bases between them. The CDR3 is 17 residues long. The CDR3 here is CASSDTYRFSGANVLTF. Here the CDR3 DNA reads TGTGCCAGCAGTGATACATACAGGTTCTCTGGGGCCAACGTCCTGACTTTC.